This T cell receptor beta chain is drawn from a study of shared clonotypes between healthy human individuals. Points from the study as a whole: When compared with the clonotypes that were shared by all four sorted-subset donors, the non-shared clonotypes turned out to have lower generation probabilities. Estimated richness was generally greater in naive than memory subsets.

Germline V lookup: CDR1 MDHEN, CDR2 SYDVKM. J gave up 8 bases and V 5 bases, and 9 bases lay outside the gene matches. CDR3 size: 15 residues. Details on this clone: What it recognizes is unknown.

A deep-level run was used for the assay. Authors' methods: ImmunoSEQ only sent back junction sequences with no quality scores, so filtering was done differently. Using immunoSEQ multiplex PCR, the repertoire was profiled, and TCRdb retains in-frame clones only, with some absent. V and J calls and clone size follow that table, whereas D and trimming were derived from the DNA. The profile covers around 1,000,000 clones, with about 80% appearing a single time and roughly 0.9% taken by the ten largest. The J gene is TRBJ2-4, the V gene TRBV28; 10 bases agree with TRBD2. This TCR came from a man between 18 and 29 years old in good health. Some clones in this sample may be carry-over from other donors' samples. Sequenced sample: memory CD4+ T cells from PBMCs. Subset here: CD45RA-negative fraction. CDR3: CASSRGLAGADIQYF. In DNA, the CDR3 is TGTGCCAGCAGTCGTGGGCTAGCGGGAGCAGACATTCAGTACTTC.